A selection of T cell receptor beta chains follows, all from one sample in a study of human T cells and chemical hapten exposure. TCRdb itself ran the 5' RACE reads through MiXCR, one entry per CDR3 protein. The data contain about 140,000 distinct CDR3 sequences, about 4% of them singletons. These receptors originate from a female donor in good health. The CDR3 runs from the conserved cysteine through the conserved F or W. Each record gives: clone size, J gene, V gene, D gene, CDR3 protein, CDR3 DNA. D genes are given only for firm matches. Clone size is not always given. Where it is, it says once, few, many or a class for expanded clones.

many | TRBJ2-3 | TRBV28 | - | CASSFDRRADTQYF | TGTGCCAGCAGTTTCGACCGAAGGGCAGATACGCAGTATTTT
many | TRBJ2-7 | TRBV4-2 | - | CASSPPDYEQYF | TGTGCCAGCAGCCCCCCAGACTACGAGCAGTACTTC
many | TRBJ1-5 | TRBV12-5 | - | CASGLIGGGQPQHF | TGTGCTAGTGGTTTAATCGGGGGCGGCCAGCCCCAGCATTTT
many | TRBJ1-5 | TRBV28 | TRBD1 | CASSLFGTDVFSNQPQHF | TGTGCCAGCAGTTTGTTTGGGACAGACGTTTTCAGCAATCAGCCCCAGCATTTT
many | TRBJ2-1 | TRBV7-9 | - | CASSLRVLGAGYNEQFF | TGTGCCAGCAGCTTAAGAGTCTTGGGGGCCGGATACAATGAGCAGTTCTTC
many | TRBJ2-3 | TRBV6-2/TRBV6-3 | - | CASSYGGTGDTQYF | TGTGCCAGCAGTTACGGGGGGACTGGGGATACGCAGTATTTT
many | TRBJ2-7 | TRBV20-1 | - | CSADRDTGAREQYF | TGCAGTGCTGACCGGGACACCGGAGCTCGGGAGCAGTACTTC
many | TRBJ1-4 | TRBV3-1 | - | CASSQAGGVSHEKLFF | TGTGCCAGCAGCCAAGCCGGAGGTGTTTCGCATGAAAAACTGTTTTTT
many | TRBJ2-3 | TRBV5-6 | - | CASSPPPWGSTDTQYF | TGTGCCAGCAGCCCCCCCCCGTGGGGAAGCACAGATACGCAGTATTTT
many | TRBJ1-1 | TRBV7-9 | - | CASSEREPEAFF | TGTGCCAGCAGCGAGAGGGAGCCTGAAGCTTTCTTT
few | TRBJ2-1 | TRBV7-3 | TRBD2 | CASSPLGGGVDEQFF | TGTGCCAGCAGCCCCCTTGGCGGGGGAGTCGATGAGCAGTTCTTC
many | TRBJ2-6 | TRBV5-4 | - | CASSEQVSGANVLTF | TGTGCCAGCAGCGAACAGGTATCTGGGGCCAACGTCCTGACTTTC
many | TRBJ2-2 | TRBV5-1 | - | CASSSRDTGELFF | TGCGCCAGCAGCTCCAGGGACACCGGGGAGCTGTTTTTT
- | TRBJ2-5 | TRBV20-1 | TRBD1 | CSAPAGTGVGTQYF | TGCAGTGCCCCCGCCGGGACAGGGGTAGGGACCCAGTACTTC
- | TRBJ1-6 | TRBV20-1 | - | CSAPKRAKSPLHF | TGCAGTGCTCCCAAAAGGGCTAAGTCACCCCTCCACTTT
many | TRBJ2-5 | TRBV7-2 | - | CASSPRRVYQETQYF | TGTGCCAGCAGCCCACGGCGGGTATACCAAGAGACCCAGTACTTC
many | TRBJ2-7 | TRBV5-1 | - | CASSLGLYYEQYF | TGCGCCAGCAGCTTGGGACTGTACTACGAGCAGTACTTC
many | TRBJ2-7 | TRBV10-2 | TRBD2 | CASRRTSGSYEQYF | TGCGCCAGCAGAAGGACTAGCGGCTCCTACGAGCAGTACTTC
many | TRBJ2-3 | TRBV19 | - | CASRKGTTAWDTQYF | TGTGCCAGTAGAAAGGGGACCACGGCGTGGGATACGCAGTATTTT
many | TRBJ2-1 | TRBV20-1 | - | CSAQGSREQFF | TGCAGTGCCCAGGGGTCTAGGGAGCAGTTCTTC
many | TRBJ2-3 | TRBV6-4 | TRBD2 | CASSASGGGTDTQYF | TGTGCCAGCAGTGCGAGCGGGGGAGGCACAGATACGCAGTATTTT
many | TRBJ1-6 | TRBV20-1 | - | CSASGEANSPLHF | TGCAGTGCCTCCGGAGAGGCCAATTCACCCCTCCACTTT
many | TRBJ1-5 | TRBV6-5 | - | CASSYPNGPQHF | TGTGCCAGCAGTTACCCAAACGGACCCCAGCATTTT
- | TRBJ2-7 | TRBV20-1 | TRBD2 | CSAPTAGVAEGSDEQYF | TGCAGTGCGCCAACGGCGGGGGTGGCAGAGGGAAGCGACGAGCAGTACTTC
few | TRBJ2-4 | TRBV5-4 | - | CASSLEAGSNIQYF | TGTGCCAGCAGCTTGGAGGCGGGGTCGAACATTCAGTACTTC
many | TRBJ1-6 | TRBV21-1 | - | CASSSAVDSPLHF | TGTGCCAGCAGTTCGGCGGTTGATTCACCCCTCCACTTT
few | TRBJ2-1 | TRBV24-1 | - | CATSGEPCLAEQFF | TGTGCCACCAGTGGTGAACCCTGTCTGGCTGAGCAGTTCTTC
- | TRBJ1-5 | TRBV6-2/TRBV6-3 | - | CASSYSTVDGGPQHF | TGTGCCAGCAGTTACTCCACAGTGGACGGGGGGCCCCAGCATTTT
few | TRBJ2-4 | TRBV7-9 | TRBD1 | CASSFGWGQENIQYF | TGTGCCAGCAGCTTTGGGTGGGGACAGGAGAACATTCAGTACTTC
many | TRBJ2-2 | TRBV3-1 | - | CASSAPRTWELFF | TGTGCCAGCAGCGCGCCTAGGACCTGGGAGCTGTTTTTT
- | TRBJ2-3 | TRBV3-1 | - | CASSQFSLLDGTQYF | TGTGCCAGCAGCCAATTCTCCCTATTAGATGGCACGCAGTATTTT
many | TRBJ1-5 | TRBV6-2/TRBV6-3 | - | CASSFRGPGNQPQHF | TGTGCCAGCAGTTTTCGTGGTCCGGGCAATCAGCCCCAGCATTTT
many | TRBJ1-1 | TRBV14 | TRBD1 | CASSQEFGTGLMNTEAFF | TGTGCCAGCAGCCAAGAGTTCGGGACAGGACTCATGAACACTGAAGCTTTCTTT
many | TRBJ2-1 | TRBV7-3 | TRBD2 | CASSLGRVNEQFF | TGTGCCAGCAGCTTAGGGAGGGTTAATGAGCAGTTCTTC
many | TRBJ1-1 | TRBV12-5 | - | CASGLSVGAGPTEAFF | TGTGCTAGTGGTTTGTCGGTGGGCGCAGGGCCCACTGAAGCTTTCTTT
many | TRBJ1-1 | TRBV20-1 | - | CSASMGTKAFF | TGCAGTGCTAGTATGGGGACGAAAGCTTTCTTT
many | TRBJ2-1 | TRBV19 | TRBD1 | CASRLDRGLGNEQFF | TGTGCCAGTAGACTTGACAGGGGGCTCGGCAATGAGCAGTTCTTC
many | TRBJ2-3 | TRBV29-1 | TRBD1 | CSVLTGQGVLGDTQYF | TGCAGCGTTCTTACTGGACAGGGGGTTTTAGGGGATACGCAGTATTTT
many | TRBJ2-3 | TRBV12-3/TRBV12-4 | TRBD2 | CASSLTSGGAGDTQYF | TGTGCCAGCAGTTTGACTAGCGGGGGGGCCGGGGATACGCAGTATTTT
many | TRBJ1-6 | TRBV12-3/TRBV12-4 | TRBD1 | CASSFGQARNSPLHF | TGTGCCAGCAGTTTCGGACAGGCTAGAAATTCACCCCTCCACTTT
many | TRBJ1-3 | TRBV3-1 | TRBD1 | CASGGLVRQGERSGNTIYF | TGTGCCAGCGGTGGACTGGTAAGACAGGGGGAACGCTCTGGAAACACCATATATTTT
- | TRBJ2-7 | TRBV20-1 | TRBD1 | CSARRGDRVTEQYF | TGCAGTGCTAGAAGGGGGGACAGGGTTACCGAGCAGTACTTC
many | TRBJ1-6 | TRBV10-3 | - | CAISVRGAQLNSPLHF | TGTGCCATCAGCGTGAGGGGGGCGCAACTGAATTCACCCCTCCACTTT
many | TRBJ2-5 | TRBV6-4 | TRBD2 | CASVLAGPETQYF | TGTGCCAGCGTGCTAGCGGGGCCAGAGACCCAGTACTTC
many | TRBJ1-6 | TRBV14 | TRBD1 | CASSQRTGGYNSPLHF | TGTGCCAGCAGCCAGCGGACAGGGGGCTATAATTCACCCCTCCACTTT
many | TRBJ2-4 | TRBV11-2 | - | CASSLDRVAKNIQYF | TGTGCCAGCAGCTTAGACAGGGTGGCCAAAAACATTCAGTACTTC
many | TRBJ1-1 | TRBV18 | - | CASSPRGAFF | TGTGCCAGCTCACCCCGGGGAGCTTTCTTT
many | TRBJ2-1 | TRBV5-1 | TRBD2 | CASSLGVSGGNEQFF | TGCGCCAGCAGCTTGGGGGTGAGCGGGGGAAATGAGCAGTTCTTC
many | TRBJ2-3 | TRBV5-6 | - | CASSAVTSFTDTQYF | TGTGCCAGCAGCGCGGTGACTAGTTTCACAGATACGCAGTATTTT